This paragraph reports one T cell receptor (beta chain). Its specificity is not known. Memory CD4+ T cells were sorted as CD4+CD45RO+CD25- cells. Study findings and constraints: Tumor Treg TCRs overlapped most with tumor naive CD4+ cells. Tumor memory CD4+ T cell TCR gene usage clustered with blood and lymph node memory CD4+ cells and lymph node naive CD4+ cells.

This CDR3 has 11 amino acids. The V end was cut by 3 bases, the J end by 2 bases, with 5 bases between. Germline CDR1 reads DFQATT; CDR2 reads SNEGSKA (reference sequence). Full-length variable regions came from constant-region reverse primers plus semi-nested Nested Universal Primer A PCR. TCRdb itself ran the 5' RACE reads through MiXCR, one entry per CDR3 protein. The sample lists roughly 5,300 distinct CDR3 sequences; 45% to 60% were seen once. What was sequenced was memory CD4+ T cells sorted from blood. Subset of the sample: memory CD4+ T cells, CD4+CD45RO+CD25-. The chain couples TRBV20-1 to TRBJ2-7; no clear D gene. The source is a female donor with breast cancer. CDR3 region: CSARTTYEQYF. DNA for the CDR3: TGCAGTGCTAGGACCACCTACGAGCAGTACTTC.